These T cell receptor beta chains were read from a single sample in a study of shared clonotypes between healthy human individuals. Sequencing was performed with immunoSEQ multiplex PCR; in TCRdb, only in-frame clones are kept and a portion is missing. The repertoire holds some 2 million clones, with about 95% as singletons. Sequencing input: naive CD8+ T cells sorted from blood. These receptors came from a man between 18 and 29 years old in good health. CDR3s include the opening cysteine and the closing phenylalanine or tryptophan. Fields, in order: V gene, D gene, J gene, CDR3 DNA, CDR3 protein. A D gene is named only where the DNA matches it firmly.

V gene: TRBV27; D gene: TRBD2; J gene: TRBJ2-2; CDR3 DNA: TGTGCCAGCAGTCCCTATTCGGCGGGGGGGCCCGGCGGGGAGCTGTTTTTT; CDR3 protein: CASSPYSAGGPGGELFF
V gene: TRBV14; D gene: -; J gene: TRBJ2-3; CDR3 DNA: TGTGCCAGCAGCCAAGGACCTAGCAGTATCACAGATACGCAGTATTTT; CDR3 protein: CASSQGPSSITDTQYF
V gene: TRBV2; D gene: -; J gene: TRBJ2-5; CDR3 DNA: TGTGCCAGCAATCCCCCAGCTGAGGAGACCCAGTACTTC; CDR3 protein: CASNPPAEETQYF
V gene: TRBV13; D gene: -; J gene: TRBJ2-7; CDR3 DNA: TGTGCCAGCAGCTGGCCAACACAGGGCTACGAGCAGTACTTC; CDR3 protein: CASSWPTQGYEQYF
V gene: TRBV28; D gene: -; J gene: TRBJ1-1; CDR3 DNA: TGTGCCAGCAGTGACTCGAACACTGAAGCTTTCTTT; CDR3 protein: CASSDSNTEAFF
V gene: TRBV7-6; D gene: -; J gene: TRBJ2-1; CDR3 DNA: TGTGCCAGCAGCTTAGGTGGTTATACCTACAATGAGCAGTTCTTC; CDR3 protein: CASSLGGYTYNEQFF
V gene: TRBV27; D gene: -; J gene: TRBJ2-7; CDR3 DNA: TGTGCCAGCAGCCCAAGACTATATAATTTCTACGAGCAGTACTTC; CDR3 protein: CASSPRLYNFYEQYF
V gene: TRBV6-5; D gene: -; J gene: TRBJ1-3; CDR3 DNA: TGTGCCAGCAGTTACTCTGGGGCGGGAAACACCATATATTTT; CDR3 protein: CASSYSGAGNTIYF
V gene: TRBV2; D gene: -; J gene: TRBJ2-3; CDR3 DNA: TGTGCCAGCAGTGTTAGCCTGGGATCAACAGATACGCAGTATTTT; CDR3 protein: CASSVSLGSTDTQYF
V gene: TRBV13; D gene: TRBD1; J gene: TRBJ1-2; CDR3 DNA: TGTGCCAGCAGCTCGGGGGACAGCCCTACGAGAGGCTACACCTTC; CDR3 protein: CASSSGDSPTRGYTF
V gene: TRBV4-1; D gene: TRBD2; J gene: TRBJ2-1; CDR3 DNA: TGCGCCAGCAGCCAAGAACGCGGGAGTGAGCAGTTCTTC; CDR3 protein: CASSQERGSEQFF
V gene: TRBV27; D gene: TRBD2; J gene: TRBJ2-7; CDR3 DNA: TGTGCCAGCAGTCGACAGCGGGGCATTCTTACCTACGAGCAGTACTTC; CDR3 protein: CASSRQRGILTYEQYF
V gene: TRBV11-2; D gene: TRBD1; J gene: TRBJ1-2; CDR3 DNA: TGTGCCAGCAGCTTAGATTATAGGACAGGGGACTATGGCTACACCTTC; CDR3 protein: CASSLDYRTGDYGYTF